Each of the 26 T cell receptor beta chains below was sequenced from the same sample in a study of blood T cells in healthy people across ages. Sample-barcoded 5' priming and a J-beta primer mix drove a second PCR of 7 to 11 cycles. TCRdb analysed the 5' RACE reads with MiXCR anew, one entry per CDR3 protein. The profile covers around 1,500,000 distinct CDR3 sequences, with 40% to 50% appearing a single time and 6.5% to 10% taken by the ten largest. The specimen was blood. These TCRs come from a woman aged 18-29 years in good health.

The genes are TRBV13 and TRBJ2-1; 10 bases agree with TRBD2. There are 17 residues in the CDR3. J was trimmed by 6 bases and V by 0 bases; bases with no gene match: 8. CDR1 is PRHDT and CDR2 is FYEKMQ in the germline V gene (reference sequence). The CDR3 sequence: CASSLGSSGSISNEQFF. In DNA form, the CDR3 reads TGTGCCAGCAGCTTAGGGTCTAGCGGGAGTATAAGCAATGAGCAGTTCTTC. Using reference TRBV13 and TRBJ2-1 for the parts outside the CDR3, the full variable domain is AAGVIQSPRHLIKEKRETATLKCYPIPRHDTVYWYQQGPGQDPQFLISFYEKMQSDKGSIPDRFSAQQFSDYHSELNMSSLELGDSALYFCASSLGSSGSISNEQFFGPGTRLTVL.

The rearrangement joins TRBV5-1 to TRBJ1-2; 7 nucleotides line up with TRBD1. The junction had 4 bases not matched to a gene; V was cut back by 4 bases and J by 4 bases. The CDR3 is 13 residues long. Germline loops: CDR1 SGHRS, CDR2 YFSETQ. CDR3 sequence (DNA): TGCGCCAGCAGCGCGGGACAGACCTATGGCTACACCTTC. It encodes CASSAGQTYGYTF.

The chain joins TRBV6-5 to TRBJ1-1; D not certain. V was shortened by 2 bases and J by 1 base, with 11 bases between the two germline ends. This CDR3 has 15 amino acids. CDR1 is MNHEY and CDR2 is SVGAGI in the germline V gene. CDR3 DNA sequence: TGTGCCAGCAGTTACCCTCCGGGCGCGAACACTGAAGCTTTCTTT. Translating gives CASSYPPGANTEAFF.

As concerns this clonotype: One end of the junction fails to match germline, which may point to a read error. The V and J genes are TRBV10-3 and TRBJ1-5; 7 positions match TRBD1. The CDR3 spans 14 residues. Germline assignment: CDR1 ENHRY and CDR2 SYGVKD. CDR3 sequence: CAISEDRDNQPLHF. DNA for the CDR3: TGTGCCATCAGTGAAGACAGGGACAATCAGCCCCTGCATTTT.

This clonotype occurred a few times. The chain joins TRBV10-3 to TRBJ2-5, with D maybe TRBD1 (6 bases). The DNA end lines up better with TRBJ2-7; the J call may be wrong. CDR3 length: 14 residues. Germline V gene lookup returns CDR1 ENHRY and CDR2 SYGVKD. The CDR3 loop is CAIRGAGKESEQYF. The CDR3 region has the DNA TGTGCCATCAGGGGGGCCGGGAAGGAAAGCGAGCAGTACTTC.

This clonotype was recorded only once. The V call is TRBV7-2, the J call TRBJ1-4, with 9 positions matching TRBD1. With V trimmed by 0 bases and J by 3 bases, 14 bases remained unmatched. The CDR3 runs to 20 residues. The germline V gene encodes CDR1 SGHTA and CDR2 FQGNSA. The CDR3 sequence is CASSLARPLGTGLANEKLFF. The CDR3, as DNA: TGTGCCAGCAGCTTAGCGCGGCCCTTAGGGACAGGGTTGGCTAATGAAAAACTGTTTTTT. The full variable domain, completed using reference TRBV7-2 and TRBJ1-4, is GAGVSQSPSNKVTEKGKDVELRCDPISGHTALYWYRQSLGQGLEFLIYFQGNSAPDKSGLPSDRFSAERTGGSVSTLTIQRTQQEDSAVYLCASSLARPLGTGLANEKLFFGSGTQLSVL.

The chain has TRBV4-1 and TRBJ2-1; TRBD1 is a possible D gene (6 bases). V lost 1 base and J 8 bases, leaving 18 bases between the germline ends. The germline V gene has CDR1 MGHRA and CDR2 YSYEKL. The CDR3 covers 16 residues. The CDR3 sequence is CASSQADSWLMDEQFF. CDR3 DNA sequence: TGCGCCAGCAGCCAAGCGGACAGTTGGCTCATGGATGAGCAGTTCTTC.

A few counts support this clonotype. This chain links TRBV4-2 with TRBJ2-3; D is uncertain. The CDR3 is 16 residues long. Germline V gene data show CDR1 as LGHNA and CDR2 as YNFKEQ. V shed 0 bases and J shed 1 base, with 11 bases lying between them. CDR3 bases: TGTGCCAGCAGCCAAGAACAGAATTGGGGCACAGATACGCAGTATTTT. Translated, it gives CASSQEQNWGTDTQYF.

The DNA for the CDR3 is TGTGCCAGCAGCCAAAGGGGTACCCCGGGGGAGCAGTACTTC. This encodes CASSQRGTPGEQYF. V and J are TRBV3-1 and TRBJ2-7, with D perhaps assigned TRBD1 or TRBD2 (5 bases each). Germline loops: CDR1 LGHDT, CDR2 YNNKEL (reference sequence). This CDR3 is 14 amino acids long. Trimming left V 2 bases short and J 7 bases short, with 15 bases between.

This clonotype has more than one count but fewer than ten. The chain is built from TRBV20-1 and TRBJ2-5, with 10 nucleotides matching TRBD2. The CDR3 spans 14 residues. J was trimmed by 3 bases and V by 3 bases; bases with no gene match: 4. Germline V gives CDR1 DFQATT, CDR2 SNEGSKA (reference sequence). The CDR3 loop reads CSASLAGVKETQYF. The CDR3 region has the DNA TGCAGTGCTAGCCTAGCGGGAGTAAAAGAGACCCAGTACTTC.

This clonotype showed up just a few times. The chain joins TRBV25-1 to TRBJ1-2, with a weak D call TRBD1 (5 bases). The CDR3 contains 15 residues. The V gene's germline CDR1 is MGHDK and CDR2 SYGVNS. Trimming cost V 1 base and J 0 bases, with 9 bases left between them. The CDR3 nucleotides read TGTGCCAGCAGTGAATCGCAGGGATCTAACTATGGCTACACCTTC. This codes for CASSESQGSNYGYTF.

The CDR3: CASSIPFDRGEDGYTF. The DNA of the CDR3 is TGTGCCAGTAGTATCCCCTTTGACAGGGGCGAGGATGGCTACACCTTC. This chain connects TRBV19 to TRBJ1-2; the match to TRBD1 covers 8 bases. The V segment lost 3 bases and the J segment 6 bases; nucleotides outside the gene matches: 12. CDR1 is LNHDA and CDR2 is SQIVND in the germline V gene (reference sequence). There are 16 residues in the CDR3.

The chain combines TRBV11-3 with TRBJ2-3; TRBD1 might be the D (6 bases). Germline-derived CDR1 and CDR2 are SGHNT and YENEEA. Trimming pared 3 bases from V and 4 bases from J, leaving 17 bases between. There are 16 residues in the CDR3. The DNA of the CDR3 is TGTGCCAGCAGCTTTGCAGGGACACAAAGCTCAGATACGCAGTATTTT. It encodes CASSFAGTQSSDTQYF.

The CDR3 DNA sequence: TGTGCCAGCAGTTACTCGTCTAGCGGGAGGGCCGTCGATACGCAGTATTTT. This encodes CASSYSSSGRAVDTQYF. The V and J genes are TRBV6-5 and TRBJ2-3, with 12 bases aligning to TRBD2. With V trimmed by 0 bases and J by 6 bases, 7 bases remained unmatched. This CDR3 spans 17 amino acids. The germline V gene has CDR1 MNHEY and CDR2 SVGAGI.

This clonotype was picked up many times. The V and J genes are TRBV29-1 and TRBJ2-5; D might be TRBD1 (5 bases). The CDR3 has 12 amino acids. Trimming stripped 6 bases from V and 3 bases from J, with 11 bases between. Germline lookup yields CDR1 SQVTM and CDR2 ANQGSEA. CDR3 sequence (DNA): TGCAGCGTCGGAACAGGCGAAGAGACCCAGTACTTC. Translated: CSVGTGEETQYF.

The J gene is TRBJ2-7, the V gene TRBV6-5; tentative D call: TRBD2 (5 bases). The V and J ends lost 5 bases and 4 bases respectively, with 12 bases between them. Germline lookup yields CDR1 MNHEY and CDR2 SVGAGI. The CDR3 is 13 amino acids. The CDR3 DNA sequence: TGTGCCAGCAGTCCTATGCCGGGGTACGAGCAGTACTTC. The encoded protein is CASSPMPGYEQYF.

This rearrangement joins TRBV20-1 to TRBJ1-1; perhaps TRBD1 as D (5 bases). This CDR3 is built from 12 residues. Germline values: CDR1 DFQATT, CDR2 SNEGSKA (reference sequence). V lost 5 bases, J lost 4 bases, and 11 bases lay in between. DNA for the CDR3: TGCAGTGCTCCCGGGGGATCCACTGAAGCTTTCTTT. Residues: CSAPGGSTEAFF.

Many counts were recorded for this clonotype. The chain has TRBV29-1 and TRBJ2-7, with 11 bases that match TRBD2. The CDR3 runs to 13 residues. The ends lost 6 bases at V and 5 bases at J; junction bases unmatched: 6. Germline values: CDR1 SQVTM, CDR2 ANQGSEA. Written as DNA, the CDR3 is TGCAGCGTGACTAGCGGGAATCCGAACGAGCAGTACTTC. As protein: CSVTSGNPNEQYF.

This clonotype was seen a few times. The DNA of the CDR3 is TGCGCCAGCAGCCATCCGATCTCGGGGGAGACCCAGTACTTC. Translation: CASSHPISGETQYF. V usage is TRBV4-1 and J usage is TRBJ2-5; maybe TRBD2 (5 bases). Trimming removed 3 bases at V and 5 bases at J, with 13 bases between. Germline lookup yields CDR1 MGHRA and CDR2 YSYEKL. The CDR3 has 14 residues.

This clonotype was observed a single time. This may come from a read error, since a much larger clone is one base off. This CDR3 is CASSPTRRLGSPLHF. CDR3 sequence (DNA): TGTGCCAGCAGCCCAACCCGTCGGTTGGGTTCACCCCTCCACTTT. The chain recombines TRBV7-2 with TRBJ1-6, with D unclear. The CDR3 is 15 residues long. Germline assignment: CDR1 SGHTA and CDR2 FQGNSA. V lost 5 bases and J 9 bases, leaving 17 bases between the germline ends.

This chain joins TRBV3-1 and TRBJ2-1; D is ambiguous. Trimming shortened V by 4 bases and J by 13 bases, and 20 bases separated the two germline ends. The CDR3 runs 14 residues. Germline-derived CDR1 and CDR2 are LGHDT and YNNKEL (reference sequence). The CDR3 loop reads CASSLRVPTETQFF. The CDR3 nucleotides are TGTGCCAGCAGCCTCCGGGTCCCTACAGAGACCCAGTTCTTC.

In this sample, this clonotype turned up once. The junction does not match germline at one end; this may be a read error. This chain uses TRBV20-1 with TRBJ2-3; 11 bases line up with TRBD2. In germline, CDR1 is DFQATT, CDR2 SNEGSKA (reference sequence). CDR3 length: 22 residues. The DNA for the CDR3 is TGCAGTGCTAGAGATCCAGGGAGGACTAGCGGGCGCATACCTCTTCCCACAGATACGCGGTATTTT. Translation gives CSARDPGRTSGRIPLPTDTRYF.

For the CDR3, the DNA is TGTGCCAGCAGTCAACGAACACACTCCCTGGGGAGTAGCGGAGCCCCTCAGTATTTT. Translating gives CASSQRTHSLGSSGAPQYF. The chain employs TRBV6-1 and TRBJ2-3, with D maybe TRBD2 (6 bases). CDR1 MNHNS and CDR2 SASEGT come from the germline V gene. The CDR3 loop spans 19 amino acids. Trimming left V 5 bases short and J 12 bases short, with 36 bases between.

The chain is built from TRBV2 and TRBJ2-7; 15 nucleotides match TRBD2. The CDR3 runs to 15 residues. CDR1 and CDR2 (germline): SNHLY, FYNNEI. V gave up 11 bases and J gave up 7 bases; unmatched junction bases: 12. CDR3 bases: TGTGCCCTGACCGGGACTAGCGGGAGGAGTAGTGAGCAGTACTTC. The encoded protein is CALTGTSGRSSEQYF.

CDR3 sequence: CASSEKGTPDWDTQYF. The CDR3 DNA sequence: TGTGCCAGCAGTGAGAAGGGAACGCCGGACTGGGATACGCAGTATTTT. The rearrangement uses TRBV2 and TRBJ2-3, with TRBD2 as a possible D gene (5 bases). This CDR3 has 16 residues. Germline CDR1 SNHLY, CDR2 FYNNEI. Trimming took off 3 bases at V and 6 bases at J, with 19 bases between the two ends.

In this sample, this clonotype turned up a few times. V is TRBV4-2 and J is TRBJ2-6, with D possibly matching TRBD2 (6 bases). Trimming removed 4 bases at V and 0 bases at J, with 22 bases between. The CDR3 length is 20 residues. Per germline, CDR1 LGHNA and CDR2 YNFKEQ. Here the CDR3 reads CASSPLRRRGLISGANVLTF. In DNA form, the CDR3 reads TGTGCCAGCAGCCCCTTAAGGCGTAGAGGACTAATCTCTGGGGCCAACGTCCTGACTTTC.